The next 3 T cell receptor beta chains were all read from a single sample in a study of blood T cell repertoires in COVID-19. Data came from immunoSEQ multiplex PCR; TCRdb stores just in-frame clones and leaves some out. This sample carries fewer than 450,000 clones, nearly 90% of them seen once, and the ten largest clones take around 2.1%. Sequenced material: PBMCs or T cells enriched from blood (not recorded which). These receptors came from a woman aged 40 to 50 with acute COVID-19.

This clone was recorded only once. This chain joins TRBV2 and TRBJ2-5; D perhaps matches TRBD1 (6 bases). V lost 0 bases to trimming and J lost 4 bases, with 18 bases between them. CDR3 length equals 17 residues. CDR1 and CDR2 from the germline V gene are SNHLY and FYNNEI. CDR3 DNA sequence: TGTGCCAGCAGTGAAGCGCTTGGGGACATAAGAGGAGAGACCCAGTACTTC. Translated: CASSEALGDIRGETQYF. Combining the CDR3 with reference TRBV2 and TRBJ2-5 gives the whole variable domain EPEVTQTPSHQVTQMGQEVILRCVPISNHLYFYWYRQILGQKVEFLVSFYNNEISEKSEIFDDQFSVERPDGSNFTLKIRSTKLEDSAMYFCASSEALGDIRGETQYFGPGTRLLVL.

CDR3 coding DNA: TGTGCCAGCACCGGAACCGGACAGGGGACGGGGGGCTACACCTTC. Its translation: CASTGTGQGTGGYTF. The chain employs TRBV5-4 and TRBJ1-2; 9 nucleotides align to TRBD1. V shed 6 bases, J shed 8 bases, and the junction held 14 bases outside the gene matches. CDR1 is SGHNT and CDR2 is YYREEE in the germline V gene (reference sequence). The length of the CDR3 is 15 residues.

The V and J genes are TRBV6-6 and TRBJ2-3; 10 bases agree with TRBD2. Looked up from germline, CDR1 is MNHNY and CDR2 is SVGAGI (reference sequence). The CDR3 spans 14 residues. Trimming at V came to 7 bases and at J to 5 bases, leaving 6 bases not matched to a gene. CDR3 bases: TGTGCCAGCAATCTAGCGGGGGCAGGAGATACGCAGTATTTT. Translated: CASNLAGAGDTQYF.